Below are 22 T cell receptor beta chains sequenced from a single sample in a study of blood T cell repertoires in COVID-19. Generated by immunoSEQ multiplex PCR, the TCRdb table keeps only in-frame clones and is missing some. The data show about 160,000 clones, around 85% seen once. The source material was peripheral blood. These receptors were collected from a human donor with acute or convalescent COVID-19. The donor label of this sample is uncertain.

The chain employs TRBV28 and TRBJ2-3; 13 nucleotides agree with TRBD2. The CDR3 contains 16 residues. The junction had 9 bases not matched to a gene; V was cut back by 5 bases and J by 7 bases. The germline V gene has CDR1 MDHEN and CDR2 SYDVKM. The CDR3 DNA follows: TGTGCCAGCAGTCCTTCGACTAGCGGGGGGCGATATACGCAGTATTTT. It is translated as CASSPSTSGGRYTQYF.

The V call is TRBV27, the J call TRBJ1-4; 8 nucleotides agree with TRBD1. With 10 bases clipped from V and 8 bases from J, the junction kept 9 bases outside the gene matches. CDR3 length: 13 residues. Germline V CDR1 and CDR2: MNHEY, SMNVEV (reference sequence). The CDR3 coding sequence is TGTGCCACCTCGAGGCAGGGGGCGGAAAAACTGTTTTTT. It codes for CATSRQGAEKLFF. The complete variable domain, with remaining parts taken from reference TRBV27 and TRBJ1-4, reads EAQVTQNPRYLITVTGKKLTVTCSQNMNHEYMSWYRQDPGLGLRQIYYSMNVEVTDKGDVPEGYKVSRKEKRNFPLILESPSPNQTSLYFCATSRQGAEKLFFGSGTQLSVL.

The chain is built from TRBV25-1 and TRBJ1-4, with 9 bases identical to TRBD1. Germline V CDR1 and CDR2: MGHDK, SYGVNS. This CDR3 has 16 residues. V gave up 4 bases and J gave up 1 base; unmatched junction bases: 4. The DNA of the CDR3 is TGTGCCAGCAGTGCGGACAGGGGTCTAACTAATGAAAAACTGTTTTTT. Protein sequence: CASSADRGLTNEKLFF. Filled out from reference TRBV25-1 and TRBJ1-4, the complete variable domain reads EADIYQTPRYLVIGTGKKITLECSQTMGHDKMYWYQQDPGMELHLIHYSYGVNSTEKGDLSSESTVSRIRTEHFPLTLESARPSHTSQYLCASSADRGLTNEKLFFGSGTQLSVL.

This chain connects TRBV3-1 (or the pseudogene TRBV3-2) to TRBJ1-1, with D tentatively TRBD1 (6 bases). The V and J ends lost 3 bases and 6 bases respectively, with 14 bases between them. The CDR3 has 14 residues. Germline V gene sequence: CDR1 LGHDT, CDR2 YNNKEL (reference sequence). The CDR3 nucleotides read TGTGCCAGCAGCCAGCTTAAACAGGGATCTGAAGCTTTCTTT. Translation gives CASSQLKQGSEAFF.

This clone was observed at least ten times. The rearrangement uses TRBV19 and TRBJ1-5; a weak D match, TRBD1 (6 bases). V shed 8 bases and J shed 4 bases, with 12 bases lying between them. The CDR3 is 13 residues long. Germline V CDR1 and CDR2: LNHDA, SQIVND (reference sequence). The CDR3 reads CASGQGINQPQHF. The CDR3 DNA is TGTGCCAGTGGGCAGGGGATAAATCAGCCCCAGCATTTT.

The count of this clone is one. The V gene is TRBV4-1, the J gene TRBJ2-2; 14 bases are shared with TRBD2. The germline V gene has CDR1 MGHRA and CDR2 YSYEKL. The CDR3 sequence is 18 residues long. V gave up 1 base and J gave up 5 bases; unmatched junction bases: 6. The CDR3 DNA follows: TGCGCCAGCAGCCAAGGAAGGACTAGCGGGGGGTATACCGGGGAGCTGTTTTTT. Translated, it gives CASSQGRTSGGYTGELFF.

Concerning this clone: This specimen includes other DNA sequences encoding the same CDR3. This chain joins TRBV14 and TRBJ2-7, with D possibly TRBD2 on 6 matching bases. Deletions cut 1 base from V and 3 bases from J, with 10 bases between. The CDR3 is 14 amino acids. Per the germline V gene, CDR1 is SGHDN and CDR2 is FVKESK. The CDR3 region is CASSQGRGIYEQYF. The CDR3 DNA reads TGTGCCAGCAGCCAAGGGAGGGGAATCTACGAGCAGTACTTC.

This clone appeared once. The chain recombines TRBV7-8 with TRBJ2-3, with 9 bases aligning to TRBD2. This CDR3 is 15 amino acids long. Germline CDR1 reads SGHVS; CDR2 reads FQNEAQ. After removal of 2 bases from V and 5 bases from J, the junction contained 5 bases not matched to a gene. CDR3 region: CASSLRGGAGDTQYF. CDR3 nucleotides: TGTGCCAGCAGCTTACGCGGGGGGGCGGGAGATACGCAGTATTTT.

The rearrangement links TRBV7-2 to TRBJ1-3; the D gene is possibly TRBD1 (6 bases). The germline gives CDR1 SGHTA, CDR2 FQGNSA. V shed 3 bases and J shed 0 bases, with 12 bases lying between them. The CDR3 consists of 16 residues. The CDR3 sequence: CASSFAQGNSGNTIYF. CDR3 bases: TGTGCCAGCAGCTTTGCGCAGGGGAACTCTGGAAACACCATATATTTT. Full variable domain (rest looked up from reference TRBV7-2 and TRBJ1-3): GAGVSQSPSNKVTEKGKDVELRCDPISGHTALYWYRQSLGQGLEFLIYFQGNSAPDKSGLPSDRFSAERTGGSVSTLTIQRTQQEDSAVYLCASSFAQGNSGNTIYFGEGSWLTVV.

The chain carries TRBV30 and TRBJ1-2; possibly TRBD1 for D (6 bases). Germline lookup yields CDR1 GTSNPN and CDR2 SVGIG (reference sequence). This CDR3 region has 13 residues. The V end was cut by 3 bases, the J end by 4 bases, with 12 bases between. CDR3 nucleotide sequence: TGTGCCTGGAGCCCAGACAGGTCCTATGGCTACACCTTC. Its translation: CAWSPDRSYGYTF.

The chain recombines TRBV7-2 with TRBJ1-1; TRBD1 aligns across 8 bases. This CDR3 comprises 15 residues. V dropped 5 bases and J dropped 4; count of bases not matched to a gene: 9. Looked up from germline, CDR1 is SGHTA and CDR2 is FQGNSA. CDR3 bases: TGTGCCAGCAGCACGGGACAGGTCTTTATCACTGAAGCTTTCTTT. Translated: CASSTGQVFITEAFF. The complete variable domain, with remaining parts taken from reference TRBV7-2 and TRBJ1-1, reads GAGVSQSPSNKVTEKGKDVELRCDPISGHTALYWYRQSLGQGLEFLIYFQGNSAPDKSGLPSDRFSAERTGGSVSTLTIQRTQQEDSAVYLCASSTGQVFITEAFFGQGTRLTVV.

This rearrangement joins TRBV10-2 to TRBJ1-5, with D tentatively TRBD1 (5 bases). The V end lost 9 bases, the J end lost 9 bases, and 18 bases lay between the germline ends. Germline CDR1 and CDR2: WSHSY and SAAADI. This CDR3 is 13 amino acids long. The CDR3 region has the DNA TGCGCCAGTTCTGGGGCTGTGCGAGGGCCCCAGCATTTT. Translated: CASSGAVRGPQHF.

This clone was detected only a few times. V gene TRBV5-1 combines with J gene TRBJ1-4; TRBD1 might be the D (5 bases). CDR1 and CDR2 from the germline V gene are SGHRS and YFSETQ. The CDR3 runs to 15 residues. Trimming pared 4 bases from V and 7 bases from J, leaving 17 bases between. The CDR3 is CASSPSGGETEKLFF. The CDR3, as DNA: TGCGCCAGCAGCCCCTCCGGGGGAGAAACTGAAAAACTGTTTTTT.

The V and J genes are TRBV7-8 and TRBJ1-2; no clear D gene. With 4 bases removed from V and 1 base from J, the gap between germline ends came to 7 bases. CDR3 length equals 13 residues. Germline V gene sequence: CDR1 SGHVS, CDR2 FQNEAQ. The CDR3 DNA follows: TGTGCCAGCAGCTATTCTTTTAACTATGGCTACACCTTC. This encodes CASSYSFNYGYTF.

The chain employs TRBV7-9 and TRBJ1-1; TRBD1 matches at 7 bases. Germline CDR1 reads SEHNR; CDR2 reads FQNEAQ (reference sequence). The CDR3 is 14 amino acids. V was clipped by 2 bases and J by 1 base; unmatched bases: 1. In DNA, the CDR3 is TGTGCCAGCAGCTTACAGGGGGAGAACACTGAAGCTTTCTTT. Its protein product is CASSLQGENTEAFF. Full variable domain (remainder filled in from reference TRBV7-9 and TRBJ1-1): DTGVSQNPRHKITKRGQNVTFRCDPISEHNRLYWYRQTLGQGPEFLTYFQNEAQLEKSRLLSDRFSAERPKGSFSTLEIQRTEQGDSAMYLCASSLQGENTEAFFGQGTRLTVV.

Note on this clone: One end of the junction does not line up with germline, which may come from a read error. The chain recombines TRBV5-1 with TRBJ2-5; no clear D gene. The germline V gene has CDR1 SGHRS and CDR2 YFSETQ. The CDR3 runs to 11 residues. DNA for the CDR3: TGCGCCAGCAGCTTTCAAGAGGCCCAGTACTTC. It encodes CASSFQEAQYF. Full variable domain (rest looked up from reference TRBV5-1 and TRBJ2-5): KAGVTQTPRYLIKTRGQQVTLSCSPISGHRSVSWYQQTPGQGLQFLFEYFSETQRNKGNFPGRFSGRQFSNSRSEMNVSTLELGDSALYLCASSFQEAQYFGPGTRLLVL.

The chain has TRBV5-4 and TRBJ1-3; D may be TRBD1 (5 bases). Trimming removed 6 bases from V and 1 base from J, with 14 bases in between. The germline V gene has CDR1 SGHNT and CDR2 YYREEE (reference sequence). The CDR3 sequence is 15 residues long. CDR3 residues: CASTGSQGSGNTIYF. CDR3 coding DNA: TGTGCCAGCACCGGAAGTCAGGGATCTGGAAACACCATATATTTT.

This sequence joins TRBV3-1 (or the pseudogene TRBV3-2) and TRBJ2-1; 7 bases are shared with TRBD1. J was trimmed by 6 bases and V by 4 bases; bases with no gene match: 3. There are 13 residues in the CDR3. The V gene's germline CDR1 is LGHDT and CDR2 YNNKEL (reference sequence). The CDR3 loop is CASSPSGGNEQFF. The CDR3 DNA is TGTGCCAGCAGCCCTTCAGGGGGCAATGAGCAGTTCTTC.

This sequence joins TRBV7-9 and TRBJ1-1; 8 bases match TRBD1. Per germline, CDR1 SEHNR and CDR2 FQNEAQ (reference sequence). The CDR3 length is 14 residues. Unmatched junction bases numbered 5, after V lost 5 bases and J lost 3 bases. This CDR3 is CASSPQGVHTEAFF. The DNA of the CDR3 is TGTGCCAGCAGCCCACAGGGGGTTCACACTGAAGCTTTCTTT.

The V gene is TRBV5-1, the J gene TRBJ1-3; no reliable D call. The length of the CDR3 is 14 residues. CDR1 is SGHRS, CDR2 YFSETQ, per germline. V was trimmed by 2 bases and J by 0 bases, leaving 6 bases between them. Here the CDR3 reads CASSLLDSGNTIYF. The CDR3 DNA sequence: TGCGCCAGCAGCTTATTAGACTCTGGAAACACCATATATTTT.

The table lists this clone with a count of one. This chain joins TRBV5-5 and TRBJ1-4; the D gene is possibly TRBD1 (5 bases). Germline V lookup: CDR1 SGHKS, CDR2 YYEKEE (reference sequence). CDR3 length equals 13 residues. The V end lost 2 bases, the J end lost 5 bases, and 7 bases lay between the germline ends. CDR3 DNA: TGTGCCAGCAGCTTAGGGGTGAATGAAAAACTGTTTTTT. Translating it yields CASSLGVNEKLFF.

The V call is TRBV7-9, the J call TRBJ2-2; D is uncertain. Germline-derived CDR1 and CDR2 are SEHNR and FQNEAQ (reference sequence). The CDR3 has 14 residues. V was clipped by 7 bases and J by 0 bases, with 9 bases between them. CDR3 DNA: TGTGCCAGCACTGGCCTCGCGAACACCGGGGAGCTGTTTTTT. Its protein is CASTGLANTGELFF.